This is a list of T cell receptor beta chains from one sample in a study of T-cell reconstitution after alpha-beta-depleted transplantation in children. TCRdb analysed the PCR reads with MiXCR anew, one entry per CDR3 protein. The sample lists around 600,000 distinct CDR3 sequences, around 23% occurring once. The starting material was PBMCs, mostly from graft donor cells, obtained 360 days after TCRalphabeta/CD19-depleted stem cell transplant. These receptor sequences come from a boy under three years old who had a stem cell transplant for acute myeloid leukemia, so the T cells may come from the graft donor. Each CDR3 is given with its conserved first and last residue. The D gene is left open where the match is weak. Rows give clone size only sometimes, using once, few, many, or a class for an expanded clone.

v_gene	d_gene	j_gene	abundance	CDR3nt	CDR3aa
TRBV4-3	TRBD1	TRBJ1-4	few	TGCGCCAGCAGCCAAGCCCGGACAGGGGTTAATGAAAAACTGTTTTTT	CASSQARTGVNEKLFF
TRBV4-2	NA	TRBJ2-5	NA	TGTGCCAGCAGCCAAGAGCAGGGGTCCCCGGAGACCCAGTACTTC	CASSQEQGSPETQYF
TRBV12-3/TRBV12-4	NA	TRBJ1-5	many	TGTGCCAGCAGTTTGAATGGGCCGCGCCAGCCCCAGCATTTT	CASSLNGPRQPQHF
TRBV9	NA	TRBJ2-7	NA	TGTGCCAGCAGCGTAGGGAGGGGCGAGCAGTACTTC	CASSVGRGEQYF
TRBV20-1	TRBD1	TRBJ2-3	many	TGCAGTGCCCAGGGGGCCCGGGGTTCTAGCACAGATACGCAGTATTTT	CSAQGARGSSTDTQYF
TRBV5-1	NA	TRBJ1-1	few	TGCGCCAGCAGAAACAGGGTTTCGAACACTGAAGCTTTCTTT	CASRNRVSNTEAFF
TRBV6-1	TRBD1	TRBJ1-5	few	TGTGCCAGCAGTATGGCCGGGACAGGCAATCAGCCCCAGCATTTT	CASSMAGTGNQPQHF
TRBV27	NA	TRBJ2-7	NA	TGTGCCAGCAGTTCGAACATAGACAGGAAAGCCTACGAGCAGTACTTC	CASSSNIDRKAYEQYF
TRBV29-1	NA	TRBJ1-5	many	TGCAGCGTAGCCGACGCCGACAATCAGCCCCAGCATTTT	CSVADADNQPQHF
TRBV29-1	NA	TRBJ2-5	many	TGCAGCGCCTGGGAGACCCAGTACTTC	CSAWETQYF
TRBV29-1	TRBD1	TRBJ1-1	few	TGCAGCGCCCTACTGGGGACAGGGTGGTTCACTGAAGCTTTCTTT	CSALLGTGWFTEAFF
TRBV5-5	NA	TRBJ1-5	NA	TGTGCCAGCAGCTTGGAGTTAATCCCTCAGCCCCAGCATTTT	CASSLELIPQPQHF
TRBV20-1	TRBD2	TRBJ2-7	few	TGCAGTGCTAGGGGACTAGCGGGGGGAGATTTCTACGAGCAGTACTTC	CSARGLAGGDFYEQYF
TRBV5-1	NA	TRBJ1-2	NA	TGCGCCAGCAGCTTGAACGAATGGGGCTATGGCTACACCTTC	CASSLNEWGYGYTF
TRBV29-1	NA	TRBJ2-5	many	TGCAGCGTTGGTGTTCCGGACCCAGAGACCCAGTACTTC	CSVGVPDPETQYF
TRBV7-2	TRBD2	TRBJ2-3	few	TGTGCCAGCAGCGCCCGGGACTACCTCCGCACAGATACGCAGTATTTT	CASSARDYLRTDTQYF
TRBV20-1	TRBD1	TRBJ2-7	few	TGCAGTGCTAGCAGCGGGACAGGGGACTACGAGCAGTACTTC	CSASSGTGDYEQYF
TRBV20-1	NA	TRBJ2-7	few	TGCAGTGGTTGGCCCCCCGTACCGCCCTACGAGCAGTACTTC	CSGWPPVPPYEQYF
TRBV20-1	TRBD1	TRBJ2-1	NA	TGCAGTGCTAGGCAACAGGGGGCTGAGCAGTTCTTC	CSARQQGAEQFF
TRBV7-7	NA	TRBJ2-1	NA	TGTGCCAGCAGCCCTCGGGGGTGGATCAATGAGCAGTTCTTC	CASSPRGWINEQFF
TRBV4-3	NA	TRBJ2-1	many	TGCGCCAGCAGCCAAGATGTCTGGGGTTCCTACAATGAGCAGTTCTTC	CASSQDVWGSYNEQFF
TRBV4-3	NA	TRBJ2-7	few	TGCGCCAGCAGCCAAGTTCAGGGACGCTCCGAGCAGTACTTC	CASSQVQGRSEQYF
TRBV27	TRBD1	TRBJ2-5	NA	TGTGCCAGCAGTGTTAACAGGGGAGAGACCCAGTACTTC	CASSVNRGETQYF
TRBV20-1	NA	TRBJ2-3	NA	TGCAGTGCTAGCCCATGGTCCAACACAGATACGCAGTATTTT	CSASPWSNTDTQYF
TRBV12-3/TRBV12-4	TRBD1	TRBJ1-2	few	TGTGCCAGCAGTGACACAGGGGCACGTGGCTACACCTTC	CASSDTGARGYTF
TRBV12-3/TRBV12-4	NA	TRBJ1-2	few	TGTGCCAGCAGTTCCCTCCTTTGGGCCGGGCTCCATGGCTACACCTTC	CASSSLLWAGLHGYTF
TRBV11-2	NA	TRBJ2-1	few	TGTGCCAGCAGCTCTCCGCGGGCGGGCGATGAGCAGTTCTTC	CASSSPRAGDEQFF
TRBV9	TRBD2	TRBJ2-1	few	TGTGCCAGCAGCGTAACGGGGGGGCAGAATGAGCAGTTCTTC	CASSVTGGQNEQFF
TRBV20-1	NA	TRBJ2-1	NA	TGCAGTGCTAGAAGGGACACCCAGGCCTACAATGAGCAGTTCTTC	CSARRDTQAYNEQFF
TRBV12-3/TRBV12-4	NA	TRBJ2-7	many	TGTGCCAGCAGCCAGGACAGCGCGTCCTACGAGCAGTACTTC	CASSQDSASYEQYF